This TCR beta chain was recorded in a study of CD8+ T cells in alopecia areata. V shed 4 bases and J 4 bases; nucleotides not matched to a gene: 13. CDR3 length equals 17 residues. Germline lookup yields CDR1 SGHNT and CDR2 YYREEE (reference sequence). Sequencing used cDNA as its template, made by extracting RNA and reverse transcribing it. Some clones are missing from TCRdb's copy, which holds only in-frame ones; the method was immunoSEQ multiplex PCR. Counted here are 30,000 to 35,000 clones, about 60% occurring once; the ten biggest clones make up 30% to 50%. The chain couples TRBV5-4 to TRBJ1-2, with TRBD1 matching 10 bases. The sequenced material came from NKG2D-high CD8+ T cells sorted from blood. The source of this sequence is a human donor with alopecia areata. The CDR3 nucleotides are TGTGCCAGCAGCCCGAAGTCTCCGGGACAGGGGTCCTATGGCTACACCTTC. This encodes CASSPKSPGQGSYGYTF.